The next 4 T cell receptor beta chains were all read from a single sample in a study of T cell changes during pregnancy in multiple sclerosis. Sequencing used immunoSEQ multiplex PCR; TCRdb keeps in-frame clones, though not all of them. The sample holds fewer than 55,000 clones; approximately 92% are singletons and the top ten take approximately 1.3%. Sequencing used peripheral blood. The receptors originated from a female donor with multiple sclerosis, enrolled in a pregnancy study.

In its sample, this clone is medium-sized. The gene calls are TRBV6-4 and TRBJ1-1; perhaps TRBD1 as D (5 bases). Germline V gene lookup returns CDR1 MRHNA and CDR2 SNTAGT. Trimming removed 2 bases at V and 5 bases at J, with 12 bases between. There are 14 residues in the CDR3. DNA for the CDR3: TGTGCCAGCAGTGACGGGGACTCGCCTACTGAAGCTTTCTTT. This translates into CASSDGDSPTEAFF.

This clone was seen once. The V call is TRBV10-3, the J call TRBJ1-1, with 12 bases lining up with TRBD1. The CDR3 is 16 amino acids. Germline V gives CDR1 ENHRY, CDR2 SYGVKD. V was pared by 8 bases and J by 5 bases, with 12 bases of the junction left unmatched. The CDR3 DNA reads as TGTGCCATCCGCTCGGGACAGGGGGCGGCGGAAACTGAAGCTTTCTTT. Translating gives CAIRSGQGAAETEAFF.

This chain links TRBV10-3 with TRBJ1-2; D call uncertain. CDR3 length equals 15 residues. The V gene lost 5 bases and the J gene lost 1 base, with 14 bases spanning the gap. Per the germline V gene, CDR1 is ENHRY and CDR2 is SYGVKD. The CDR3 loop reads CAISPYDDNNYGYTF. As DNA, the CDR3 is TGTGCCATCAGTCCCTATGATGACAATAACTATGGCTACACCTTC.

This clone is a singleton in its sample. The genes are TRBV4-1 and TRBJ2-5; D possibly uses TRBD1 or TRBD2 (6 bases each). The V gene's germline CDR1 is MGHRA and CDR2 YSYEKL. The V end was cut by 1 base, the J end by 4 bases, with 13 bases between. CDR3 size: 15 residues. In DNA, the CDR3 is TGCGCCAGCAGCCAAGTAGCGGAAGGGGGAGAGACCCAGTACTTC. It codes for CASSQVAEGGETQYF.